A single sample is the source of the 21 T cell receptor beta chains below, sequenced in a study of Ad26.COV2.S vaccination and SARS-CoV-2 variants. Sequencing used immunoSEQ multiplex PCR; TCRdb keeps in-frame clones, though not all of them. The sample shows 360,000 or so clones, around 86% of them seen only once. Treatment specified: roughly 19 received Ad26.COV2.S at low or high dose, single or two shots; about five received placebo; per-sample allocation not given. After the first vaccine or placebo injection, samples were drawn on day 63. This specimen was peripheral blood, taken in a trial of Ad26.COV2.S vaccine versus placebo. The receptors stem from a person aged 18-60 years who received the Ad26.COV2.S COVID-19 vaccine or a placebo.

The V and J genes are TRBV3-1 (or the pseudogene TRBV3-2) and TRBJ2-3; tentatively, D is TRBD2 (5 bases). The CDR3 has 14 residues. CDR1 and CDR2 from the germline V gene are LGHDT and YNNKEL (reference sequence). Trimming took off 3 bases at V and 1 base at J, with 8 bases between the two ends. The CDR3 DNA is TGTGCCAGCAGCCAGGTCGGGGGCACAGATACGCAGTATTTT. It codes for CASSQVGGTDTQYF.

The V call is TRBV11-3, the J call TRBJ2-7; TRBD2 matches 7 bases. Germline trimming cut 4 bases from V and 2 bases from J; bases unmatched to any gene: 8. Germline CDR1 and CDR2: SGHNT and YENEEA. This CDR3 has 15 amino acids. This chain's CDR3 is CASSSARGVTYEQYF. The CDR3 DNA reads TGTGCCAGCAGCTCCGCCCGGGGGGTTACCTACGAGCAGTACTTC.

The chain couples TRBV5-4 to TRBJ1-2, with D possibly TRBD1 on 6 matching bases. The CDR3 is 12 residues long. In germline, CDR1 is SGHNT, CDR2 YYREEE (reference sequence). Trimming cost V 3 bases and J 8 bases, with 11 bases left between them. The CDR3 bases are TGTGCCAGCAGCTGGGGACAAGCGGGCTACACCTTC. It specifies CASSWGQAGYTF.

This sequence joins TRBV4-2 and TRBJ1-3; TRBD1 is a possible D gene (6 bases). The ends were cut back, 1 base at V and 2 bases at J, with 21 bases in the middle. CDR1 and CDR2 (germline): LGHNA, YNFKEQ. The CDR3 is made up of 19 amino acids. DNA for the CDR3: TGTGCCAGCAGCCAAGTTAAAGTAGGGGGGAATCAGGCTGGAAACACCATATATTTT. It specifies CASSQVKVGGNQAGNTIYF.

This chain connects TRBV7-2 to TRBJ1-4; TRBD1 might be the D (5 bases). V shed 5 bases and J shed 6 bases, with 25 bases lying between them. This CDR3 has 18 amino acids. CDR1 SGHTA and CDR2 FQGNSA come from the germline V gene. The chain's CDR3 is CASSQDTPRVYLDEKLFF. Here the CDR3 DNA reads TGTGCCAGCAGCCAGGACACCCCGCGGGTCTACCTAGATGAAAAACTGTTTTTT.

The CDR3 protein is CSASRGAYSGNTIYF. For the CDR3, the DNA is TGCAGTGCTAGTAGGGGGGCCTACTCTGGAAACACCATATATTTT. The chain carries TRBV20-1 and TRBJ1-3, with D perhaps TRBD1 (6 bases). The V end lost 3 bases, the J end lost 0 bases, and 12 bases lay between the germline ends. Germline CDR1 and CDR2: DFQATT and SNEGSKA (reference sequence). This CDR3 spans 15 amino acids.

This chain joins TRBV5-1 and TRBJ1-1; the D is unclear. This CDR3 is 14 amino acids long. Germline V gene lookup returns CDR1 SGHRS and CDR2 YFSETQ. The V end lost 4 bases, the J end lost 7 bases, and 17 bases lay between the germline ends. CDR3 protein: CASSSSPGTREAFF. The CDR3 DNA reads TGCGCCAGCAGCAGCTCCCCAGGCACTCGTGAAGCTTTCTTT. Variable domain in full (rest from reference TRBV5-1 and TRBJ1-1): KAGVTQTPRYLIKTRGQQVTLSCSPISGHRSVSWYQQTPGQGLQFLFEYFSETQRNKGNFPGRFSGRQFSNSRSEMNVSTLELGDSALYLCASSSSPGTREAFFGQGTRLTVV.

The CDR3 loop is CASSWTSGGHGNEQFF. CDR3 nucleotide sequence: TGTGCCAGCAGTTGGACTAGCGGGGGGCATGGCAATGAGCAGTTCTTC. V is TRBV6-6 and J is TRBJ2-1, with 14 bases lining up with TRBD2. This CDR3 is 16 amino acids long. Germline V gene lookup returns CDR1 MNHNY and CDR2 SVGAGI (reference sequence). Trimming took 4 bases from V and 6 from J; bases not matched to a gene: 5.

The chain combines TRBV5-6 with TRBJ2-5; 8 bases align to TRBD2. This CDR3 is built from 15 residues. Germline CDR1 is SGHDT and CDR2 is YYEEEE. Trimming removed 4 bases from V and 1 base from J; junction bases left unmatched: 6. The CDR3 region is CASSPLRGAQETQYF. Here the CDR3 DNA reads TGTGCCAGCAGCCCCCTGCGGGGGGCCCAAGAGACCCAGTACTTC.

This chain uses TRBV10-3 with TRBJ2-7, with D perhaps TRBD1 (5 bases). CDR3 length: 13 residues. The germline V gene has CDR1 ENHRY and CDR2 SYGVKD. The V gene lost 6 bases and the J gene lost 3 bases, with 12 bases spanning the gap. CDR3 sequence: CAIRQDMNYEQYF. CDR3 sequence (DNA): TGTGCCATCAGACAGGACATGAACTACGAGCAGTACTTC.

The J gene is TRBJ2-5, the V gene TRBV14, with D tentatively TRBD1 (6 bases). V lost 4 bases to trimming and J lost 4 bases, with 13 bases between them. In germline, CDR1 is SGHDN, CDR2 FVKESK. The CDR3 sequence is 14 residues long. The CDR3 DNA follows: TGTGCCAGCAGCCTCCCGGGACAAGGAGAGACCCAGTACTTC. This gives the protein CASSLPGQGETQYF. Together with reference TRBV14 and TRBJ2-5, the CDR3 gives the full variable domain: EAGVTQFPSHSVIEKGQTVTLRCDPISGHDNLYWYRRVMGKEIKFLLHFVKESKQDESGMPNNRFLAERTGGTYSTLKVQPAELEDSGVYFCASSLPGQGETQYFGPGTRLLVL.

The chain carries TRBV7-2 and TRBJ2-7; 10 bases align to TRBD1. J was trimmed by 5 bases and V by 4 bases; bases with no gene match: 8. Germline V gene data show CDR1 as SGHTA and CDR2 as FQGNSA. There are 15 residues in the CDR3. CDR3 DNA: TGTGCCAGCAGCTCACGTGCCGGGACAGGGGACGAGCAGTACTTC. Its protein product is CASSSRAGTGDEQYF.

This clone was seen only once. The chain recombines TRBV18 with TRBJ2-7, with 8 nucleotides matching TRBD1. The CDR3 sequence is 14 residues long. CDR1 is KGHSH and CDR2 is LQKENI in the germline V gene. J lost 4 bases, V lost 6 bases, and 8 bases had no gene match. CDR3 nucleotide sequence: TGTGCCAGCTCGCAAGGACAGGGAAGGTACGAGCAGTACTTC. Translating it yields CASSQGQGRYEQYF.

The gene calls are TRBV19 and TRBJ1-6, with D perhaps matching TRBD1 (6 bases). V dropped 3 bases and J dropped 6 bases, with 12 bases sitting between them. The germline V gene has CDR1 LNHDA and CDR2 SQIVND (reference sequence). The CDR3 spans 15 residues. This chain's CDR3 is CASSMGDTLNSPLHF. In nucleotides, the CDR3 is TGTGCCAGTAGTATGGGGGACACACTTAATTCACCCCTCCACTTT. The full variable domain, with the rest looked up from reference TRBV19 and TRBJ1-6, is DGGITQSPKYLFRKEGQNVTLSCEQNLNHDAMYWYRQDPGQGLRLIYYSQIVNDFQKGDIAEGYSVSREKKESFPLTVTSAQKNPTAFYLCASSMGDTLNSPLHFGNGTRLTVT.

The rearrangement joins TRBV29-1 to TRBJ2-5; no reliable D call. Trimming took 4 bases from V and 2 from J, leaving 8 bases between them. The CDR3 extends over 12 amino acids. Germline V gene data show CDR1 as SQVTM and CDR2 as ANQGSEA. CDR3: CSVVTDQETQYF. The CDR3, as DNA: TGCAGCGTTGTAACAGATCAAGAGACCCAGTACTTC.

V and J are TRBV5-1 and TRBJ2-5, with TRBD1 matching 9 bases. This CDR3 spans 16 amino acids. V was pared by 1 base and J by 3 bases, with 7 bases of the junction left unmatched. Looked up from germline, CDR1 is SGHRS and CDR2 is YFSETQ. The CDR3 spells CASSLWGTGIEETQYF. DNA for the CDR3: TGCGCCAGCAGCTTGTGGGGGACAGGGATCGAAGAGACCCAGTACTTC.

The chain links TRBV5-6 to TRBJ2-6, with 8 bases identical to TRBD2. Trimming took 3 bases from V and 2 from J; bases not matched to a gene: 10. The V gene's germline CDR1 is SGHDT and CDR2 YYEEEE. CDR3 size: 18 residues. DNA for the CDR3: TGTGCCAGCAGCTGGGGACTAGTCCCTCGGACTGGGGCCAACGTCCTGACTTTC. Amino acid sequence: CASSWGLVPRTGANVLTF.

The chain has TRBV3-1 (or the pseudogene TRBV3-2) and TRBJ2-1, with 10 bases lining up with TRBD2. J was trimmed by 12 bases and V by 3 bases; bases with no gene match: 11. From germline, CDR1 is LGHDT and CDR2 YNNKEL (reference sequence). This CDR3 has 15 residues. The CDR3 spells CASSQGLAGALGQFF. The CDR3, as DNA: TGTGCCAGCAGCCAGGGGCTAGCGGGGGCCTTGGGGCAGTTCTTC.

The chain combines TRBV10-3 with TRBJ1-1, with D maybe TRBD1 (5 bases). This CDR3 is 14 amino acids long. V gave up 7 bases and J gave up 7 bases, with 19 bases separating them. Germline V lookup: CDR1 ENHRY, CDR2 SYGVKD. CDR3 sequence reads: CAIMERGEPGEAFF. The DNA of the CDR3 is TGTGCCATCATGGAACGGGGCGAACCGGGTGAAGCTTTCTTT.

The chain is built from TRBV3-1 (or the pseudogene TRBV3-2) and TRBJ1-4; maybe TRBD1 (6 bases). Germline CDR1 reads LGHDT; CDR2 reads YNNKEL (reference sequence). Trimming cost V 1 base and J 7 bases, with 13 bases left between them. This CDR3 has 15 residues. CDR3 DNA: TGTGCCAGCAGCCAAGTACAGGGAGGAAGTGAAAAACTGTTTTTT. Encoded protein: CASSQVQGGSEKLFF.

This rearrangement joins TRBV6-6 to TRBJ1-1, with 8 bases aligning to TRBD1. The CDR3 has 16 residues. V lost 4 bases and J lost 4; bases outside the gene matches: 11. Germline CDR1 is MNHNY and CDR2 is SVGAGI (reference sequence). CDR3 amino acids: CASSFPPGQEGTEAFF. CDR3 nucleotide sequence: TGTGCCAGCAGTTTCCCCCCGGGACAGGAGGGCACTGAAGCTTTCTTT.